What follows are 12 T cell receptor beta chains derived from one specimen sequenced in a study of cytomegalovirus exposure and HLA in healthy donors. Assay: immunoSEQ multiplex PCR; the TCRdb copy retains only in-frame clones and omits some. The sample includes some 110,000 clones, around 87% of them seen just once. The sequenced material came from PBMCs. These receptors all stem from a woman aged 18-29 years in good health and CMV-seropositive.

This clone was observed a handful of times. CDR3 DNA: TGTGCCAGCAGCCTTTGGGGGCCCTCCTACGAGCAGTACTTC. It is translated as CASSLWGPSYEQYF. The chain employs TRBV28 and TRBJ2-7; possible D gene TRBD1, 6 bases. The CDR3 sequence is 14 residues long. Deletions cut 6 bases from V and 0 bases from J, with 12 bases between. Germline V gives CDR1 MDHEN, CDR2 SYDVKM.

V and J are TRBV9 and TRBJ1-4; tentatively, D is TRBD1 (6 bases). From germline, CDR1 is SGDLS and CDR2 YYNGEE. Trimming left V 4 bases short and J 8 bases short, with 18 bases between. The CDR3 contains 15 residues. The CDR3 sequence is CASSLRGGAGEKLFF. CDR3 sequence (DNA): TGTGCCAGCAGCCTCCGGGGGGGGGCTGGAGAAAAACTGTTTTTT.

The CDR3 DNA reads TGTGCCAGTAGAGGACAGTTCTCAGATGGCTACACCTTC. Translating it yields CASRGQFSDGYTF. The chain uses TRBV19 and TRBJ1-2, with a weak D call TRBD1 (6 bases). CDR1 and CDR2 from the germline V gene are LNHDA and SQIVND (reference sequence). The CDR3 contains 13 residues. V lost 6 bases and J lost 6, with 14 bases in between.

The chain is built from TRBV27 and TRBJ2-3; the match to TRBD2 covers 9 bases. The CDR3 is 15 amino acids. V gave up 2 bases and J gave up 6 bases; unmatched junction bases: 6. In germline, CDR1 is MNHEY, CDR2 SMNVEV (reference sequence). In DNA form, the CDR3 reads TGTGCCAGCAGTTTACTAGCGGGGACCAGGGATACGCAGTATTTT. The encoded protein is CASSLLAGTRDTQYF.

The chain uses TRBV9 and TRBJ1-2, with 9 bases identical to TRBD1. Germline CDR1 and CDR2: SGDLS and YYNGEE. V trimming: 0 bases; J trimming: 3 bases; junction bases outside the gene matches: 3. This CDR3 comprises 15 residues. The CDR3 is CASSVEGQGYYGYTF. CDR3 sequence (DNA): TGTGCCAGCAGCGTAGAGGGACAGGGATACTATGGCTACACCTTC.

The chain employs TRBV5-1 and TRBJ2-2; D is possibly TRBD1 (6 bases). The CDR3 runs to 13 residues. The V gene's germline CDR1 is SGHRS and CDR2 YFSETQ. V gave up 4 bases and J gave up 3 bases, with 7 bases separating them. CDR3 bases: TGCGCCAGCAGCCCAGGGGACACCGGGGAGCTGTTTTTT. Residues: CASSPGDTGELFF.

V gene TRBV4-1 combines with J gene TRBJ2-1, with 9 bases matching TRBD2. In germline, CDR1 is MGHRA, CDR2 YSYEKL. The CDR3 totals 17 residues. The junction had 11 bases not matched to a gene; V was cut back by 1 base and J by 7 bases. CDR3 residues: CASSQGGGGRAENEQFF. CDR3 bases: TGCGCCAGCAGCCAAGGGGGCGGCGGGAGGGCCGAAAATGAGCAGTTCTTC.

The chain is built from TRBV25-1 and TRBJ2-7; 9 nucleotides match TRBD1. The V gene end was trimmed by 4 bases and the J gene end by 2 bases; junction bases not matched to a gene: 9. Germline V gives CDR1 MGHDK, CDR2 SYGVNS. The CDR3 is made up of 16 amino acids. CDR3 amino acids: CASSGSRDRVPYEQYF. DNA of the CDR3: TGTGCCAGCAGTGGTAGCCGGGACAGGGTGCCCTACGAGCAGTACTTC.

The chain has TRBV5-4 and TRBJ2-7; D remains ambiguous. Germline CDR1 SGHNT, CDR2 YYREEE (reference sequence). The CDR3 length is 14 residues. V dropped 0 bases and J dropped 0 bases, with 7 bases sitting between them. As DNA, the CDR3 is TGTGCCAGCAGCTTGGGCAGTCTCTCCTACGAGCAGTACTTC. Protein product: CASSLGSLSYEQYF.

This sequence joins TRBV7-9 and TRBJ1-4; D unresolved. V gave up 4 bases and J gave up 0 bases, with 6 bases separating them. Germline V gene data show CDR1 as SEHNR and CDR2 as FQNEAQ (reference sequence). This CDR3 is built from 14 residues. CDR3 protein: CASSYYATNEKLFF. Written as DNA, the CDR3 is TGTGCCAGCAGCTATTATGCAACTAATGAAAAACTGTTTTTT.

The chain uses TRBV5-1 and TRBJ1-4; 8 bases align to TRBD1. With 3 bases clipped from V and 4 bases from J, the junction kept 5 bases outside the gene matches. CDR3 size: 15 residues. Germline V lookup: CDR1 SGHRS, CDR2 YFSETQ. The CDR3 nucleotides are TGCGCCAGCAGCTATGGACAGGGAAGTAATGAAAAACTGTTTTTT. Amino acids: CASSYGQGSNEKLFF.

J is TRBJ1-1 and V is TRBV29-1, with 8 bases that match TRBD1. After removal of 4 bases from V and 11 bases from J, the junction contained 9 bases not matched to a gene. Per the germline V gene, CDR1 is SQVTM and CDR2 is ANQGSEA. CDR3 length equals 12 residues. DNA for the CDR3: TGCAGCGTTGTTATTCAGGGGGCCGGGGCTTTCTTT. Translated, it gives CSVVIQGAGAFF.